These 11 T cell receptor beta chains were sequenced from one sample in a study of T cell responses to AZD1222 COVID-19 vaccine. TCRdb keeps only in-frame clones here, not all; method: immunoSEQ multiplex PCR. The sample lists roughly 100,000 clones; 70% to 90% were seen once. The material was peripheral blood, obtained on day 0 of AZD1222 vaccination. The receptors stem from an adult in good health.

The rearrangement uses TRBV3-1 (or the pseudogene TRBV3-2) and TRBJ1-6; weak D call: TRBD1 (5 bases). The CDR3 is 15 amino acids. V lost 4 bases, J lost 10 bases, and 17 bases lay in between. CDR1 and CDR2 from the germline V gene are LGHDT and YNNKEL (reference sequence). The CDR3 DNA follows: TGTGCCAGCAGCCCCCGGCGGGGCTTTGAATCACCCCTCCACTTT. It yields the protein CASSPRRGFESPLHF.

CDR3 in amino acids: CSVETSLSYNEQFF. As DNA, the CDR3 is TGCAGCGTTGAAACTAGCCTATCCTACAATGAGCAGTTCTTC. This rearrangement joins TRBV29-1 to TRBJ2-1; the D gene is possibly TRBD2 (6 bases). The CDR3 is 14 amino acids. Trimming took off 2 bases at V and 1 base at J, with 9 bases between the two ends. In germline, CDR1 is SQVTM, CDR2 ANQGSEA.

CDR3 sequence reads: CASSSFYEQYF. In nucleotides, the CDR3 is TGTGCCAGCAGTTCTTTCTACGAGCAGTACTTC. The rearrangement uses TRBV27 and TRBJ2-7; no clear D gene. Trimming took 4 bases from V and 3 from J, leaving 4 bases between them. Looked up from germline, CDR1 is MNHEY and CDR2 is SMNVEV (reference sequence). The CDR3 is 11 residues long.

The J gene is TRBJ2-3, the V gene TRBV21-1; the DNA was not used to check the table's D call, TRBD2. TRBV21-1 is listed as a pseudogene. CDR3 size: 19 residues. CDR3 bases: TGTGCCAGCAGCAAAGCGCCCCGCTCGCGGGAGGACCCTAGGGATACGCAGTATTTT. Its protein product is CASSKAPRSREDPRDTQYF.

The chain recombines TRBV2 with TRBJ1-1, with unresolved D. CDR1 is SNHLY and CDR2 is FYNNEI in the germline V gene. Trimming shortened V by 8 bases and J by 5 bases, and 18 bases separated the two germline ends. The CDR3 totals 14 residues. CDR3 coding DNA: TGTGCCAGCCCAAAAGCGGCCCCTGAAACTGAAGCTTTCTTT. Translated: CASPKAAPETEAFF.

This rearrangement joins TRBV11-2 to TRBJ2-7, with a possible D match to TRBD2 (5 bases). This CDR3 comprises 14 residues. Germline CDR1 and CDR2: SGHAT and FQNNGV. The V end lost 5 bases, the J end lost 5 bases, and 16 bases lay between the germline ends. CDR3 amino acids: CASSQGSSQNEQYF. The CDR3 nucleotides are TGTGCCAGCAGCCAAGGGAGTTCACAGAACGAGCAGTACTTC.

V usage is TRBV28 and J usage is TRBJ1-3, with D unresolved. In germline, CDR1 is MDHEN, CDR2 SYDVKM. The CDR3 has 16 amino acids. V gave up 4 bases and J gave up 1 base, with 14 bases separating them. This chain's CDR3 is CASSWKVSLSGNTIYF. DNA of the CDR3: TGTGCCAGCAGTTGGAAGGTCAGCCTTTCTGGAAACACCATATATTTT.

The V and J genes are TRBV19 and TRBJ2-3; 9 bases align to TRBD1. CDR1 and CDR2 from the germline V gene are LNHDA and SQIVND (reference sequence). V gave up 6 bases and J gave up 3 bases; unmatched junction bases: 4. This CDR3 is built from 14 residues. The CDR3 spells CASRLGQGTDTQYF. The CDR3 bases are TGTGCCAGTAGACTGGGACAGGGAACAGATACGCAGTATTTT.

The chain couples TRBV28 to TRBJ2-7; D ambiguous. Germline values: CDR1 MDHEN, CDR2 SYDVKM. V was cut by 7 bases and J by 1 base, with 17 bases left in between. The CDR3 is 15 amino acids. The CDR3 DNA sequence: TGTGCCAGCATTGGGCCCAGGATAGGGTCCTACGAGCAGTACTTC. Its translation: CASIGPRIGSYEQYF.

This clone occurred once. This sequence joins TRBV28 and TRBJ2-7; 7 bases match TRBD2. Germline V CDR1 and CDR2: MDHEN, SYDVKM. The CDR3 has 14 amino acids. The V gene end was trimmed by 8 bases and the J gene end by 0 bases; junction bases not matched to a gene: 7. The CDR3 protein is CASEAGVLSYEQYF. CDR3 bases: TGTGCCAGCGAGGCGGGAGTCCTCTCCTACGAGCAGTACTTC.

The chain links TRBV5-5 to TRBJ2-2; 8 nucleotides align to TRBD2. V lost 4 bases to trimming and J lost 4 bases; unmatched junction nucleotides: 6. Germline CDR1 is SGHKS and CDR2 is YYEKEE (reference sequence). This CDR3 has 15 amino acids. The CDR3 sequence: CASSQAGAPTGELFF. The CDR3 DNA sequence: TGTGCCAGCAGCCAAGCGGGAGCCCCCACCGGGGAGCTGTTTTTT.